This T cell receptor beta chain is from a study of blood T cell repertoires in COVID-19. On the study more broadly: Whether acute or convalescent, the COVID-19 samples came from the United States, Italy and Spain. T cells, B-cell-depleted T cells, or PBMCs provided the cDNA or gDNA that served as material.

The CDR3 contains 17 residues. Germline CDR1 MGHRA, CDR2 YSYEKL. The V gene lost 0 bases and the J gene lost 7 bases, with 16 bases spanning the gap. Profiled with immunoSEQ multiplex PCR; TCRdb holds only in-frame clones, not every one. The table has some 200,000 clones, roughly 80% seen once. The V gene is TRBV4-1, the J gene TRBJ1-6, with D maybe TRBD1 (6 bases). Sequencing used peripheral blood. The source is a woman of 80 years or more with acute or convalescent COVID-19. The CDR3 sequence is CASSQDLTGNWNSPLHF. DNA of the CDR3: TGCGCCAGCAGCCAAGATCTAACAGGGAATTGGAATTCACCCCTCCACTTT.